These 29 T cell receptor beta chains were all obtained from the same sample, sequenced in a study of blood T cell repertoires in COVID-19. TCRdb keeps only in-frame clones here, not all; method: immunoSEQ multiplex PCR. This table has more than 400,000 clones, about nine tenths appearing once. Input material: PBMCs or T cells enriched from blood (not recorded which). These receptors were obtained from a woman aged 18-35 years who had recovered from COVID-19.

V and J are TRBV19 and TRBJ1-3; D is uncertain. The V gene's germline CDR1 is LNHDA and CDR2 SQIVND (reference sequence). This CDR3 spans 11 amino acids. Trimming pared 7 bases from V and 4 bases from J, leaving 5 bases between. CDR3 coding DNA: TGTGCCAGTATCCAGGGAAACACCATATATTTT. As protein: CASIQGNTIYF.

The chain recombines TRBV2 with TRBJ2-5, with TRBD2 identical over 11 bases. The CDR3 sequence is 16 residues long. With V trimmed by 7 bases and J by 4 bases, 11 bases remained unmatched. Germline V lookup: CDR1 SNHLY, CDR2 FYNNEI. This CDR3 reads CASIPGLAVGGETQYF. The CDR3 nucleotides are TGTGCCAGCATACCGGGACTAGCGGTGGGGGGAGAGACCCAGTACTTC. The full variable domain, in which reference TRBV2 and TRBJ2-5 provide the parts outside the CDR3, is EPEVTQTPSHQVTQMGQEVILRCVPISNHLYFYWYRQILGQKVEFLVSFYNNEISEKSEIFDDQFSVERPDGSNFTLKIRSTKLEDSAMYFCASIPGLAVGGETQYFGPGTRLLVL.

This clone was observed a handful of times. The V and J genes are TRBV3-1 (or the pseudogene TRBV3-2) and TRBJ1-5; D remains unclear. Per germline, CDR1 LGHDT and CDR2 YNNKEL (reference sequence). The V gene lost 6 bases and the J gene lost 2 bases, with 14 bases spanning the gap. The CDR3 extends over 15 amino acids. The CDR3 region is CASSASGAGNQPQHF. In DNA, the CDR3 is TGTGCCAGCAGTGCTTCGGGAGCAGGCAATCAGCCCCAGCATTTT.

The V gene is TRBV18, the J gene TRBJ1-1, with 8 nucleotides matching TRBD1. The CDR3 is 13 amino acids. Trimming took 3 bases from V and 7 from J; bases not matched to a gene: 4. The V gene's germline CDR1 is KGHSH and CDR2 LQKENI. For the CDR3, the DNA is TGTGCCAGCTCACCGGGACAGGTCCATGAAGCTTTCTTT. Protein product: CASSPGQVHEAFF.

About this clone itself: This sample includes further DNA sequences coding for the same CDR3. J is TRBJ2-5 and V is TRBV9; 12 bases fit TRBD2. In germline, CDR1 is SGDLS, CDR2 YYNGEE. V lost 0 bases and J lost 1; bases outside the gene matches: 1. The CDR3 length is 16 residues. As DNA, the CDR3 is TGTGCCAGCAGCGTAGGACTAGCGGGGGCCCAAGAGACCCAGTACTTC. It translates to CASSVGLAGAQETQYF.

This clone appeared once. The rearrangement uses TRBV2 and TRBJ2-3; 11 nucleotides match TRBD2. In germline, CDR1 is SNHLY, CDR2 FYNNEI. The V and J ends lost 6 bases and 1 base, in that order; junction bases with no gene match: 0. This CDR3 has 14 amino acids. For the CDR3, the DNA is TGTGCCAGCAGACTAGCGGGGGGCACAGATACGCAGTATTTT. It encodes CASRLAGGTDTQYF.

This clone was seen only once. The chain joins TRBV4-1 to TRBJ1-6, with a weak D call TRBD1 (5 bases). V dropped 2 bases and J dropped 4 bases, with 12 bases sitting between them. The CDR3 covers 16 residues. Germline V CDR1 and CDR2: MGHRA, YSYEKL. The CDR3 region has the DNA TGCGCCAGCAGCCAATCCCTCGGGGGGTATAATTCACCCCTCCACTTT. The encoded protein is CASSQSLGGYNSPLHF.

The chain uses TRBV10-1 and TRBJ2-7; 7 nucleotides align to TRBD2. There are 16 residues in the CDR3. V trimming: 3 bases; J trimming: 3 bases; junction bases outside the gene matches: 11. The germline V gene encodes CDR1 WNHNN and CDR2 SYGVQD (reference sequence). As DNA, the CDR3 is TGCGCCAGCAGTGACTTAGGTCTTAGCGGGTACTACGAGCAGTACTTC. Translating it yields CASSDLGLSGYYEQYF.

V and J are TRBV7-9 and TRBJ2-2, with D possibly matching TRBD1 (6 bases). This CDR3 contains 15 residues. Germline V gene data show CDR1 as SEHNR and CDR2 as FQNEAQ (reference sequence). Trimming left V 5 bases short and J 0 bases short, with 10 bases between. CDR3 protein: CASSPPGANTGELFF. The CDR3 DNA is TGTGCCAGCAGCCCCCCAGGGGCGAACACCGGGGAGCTGTTTTTT.

This clone has only a few counts. The rearrangement uses TRBV5-6 and TRBJ1-1; maybe TRBD1 (5 bases). There are 14 residues in the CDR3. Trimming cost V 0 bases and J 5 bases, with 11 bases left between them. CDR1 SGHDT and CDR2 YYEEEE come from the germline V gene. CDR3 bases: TGTGCCAGCAGCTTGGTGACAGACCCTACTGAAGCTTTCTTT. Translation gives CASSLVTDPTEAFF.

The chain couples TRBV28 to TRBJ1-5, with TRBD1 matching over 11 bases. Germline CDR1 reads MDHEN; CDR2 reads SYDVKM. The CDR3 spans 14 residues. V was pared by 6 bases and J by 6 bases, with 4 bases of the junction left unmatched. The CDR3 reads CASSHGTGGQPQHF. Written as DNA, the CDR3 is TGTGCCAGCAGCCACGGGACAGGGGGTCAGCCCCAGCATTTT.

J is TRBJ1-1 and V is TRBV7-8, with D possibly matching TRBD1 (5 bases). The CDR3 sequence is 14 residues long. V lost 4 bases and J 1 base, leaving 10 bases between the germline ends. Germline CDR1 reads SGHVS; CDR2 reads FQNEAQ. CDR3 DNA sequence: TGTGCCAGCAGCTCGTTCAGGGAGAACACTGAAGCTTTCTTT. It codes for CASSSFRENTEAFF.

The gene calls are TRBV20-1 and TRBJ1-2, with TRBD1 identical over 8 bases. CDR3 length: 14 amino acids. CDR1 and CDR2 (germline): DFQATT, SNEGSKA (reference sequence). J gave up 6 bases and V 3 bases, and 9 bases lay outside the gene matches. The CDR3 sequence: CSASPNTGGDGYTF. CDR3 sequence (DNA): TGCAGTGCTAGTCCCAATACAGGGGGGGATGGCTACACCTTC.

V is TRBV7-9 and J is TRBJ1-3; no reliable D call. Germline CDR1 and CDR2: SEHNR and FQNEAQ (reference sequence). V lost 2 bases, J lost 2 bases, and 10 bases lay in between. This CDR3 is built from 15 residues. The CDR3 here is CASSLYLGAGNTIYF. CDR3 coding DNA: TGTGCCAGCAGCTTATATCTGGGCGCTGGAAACACCATATATTTT.

The J gene is TRBJ2-1, the V gene TRBV9; 7 bases are shared with TRBD2. The CDR3 is 11 amino acids. Germline V gives CDR1 SGDLS, CDR2 YYNGEE. Unmatched junction bases numbered 2, after V lost 4 bases and J lost 10 bases. CDR3 sequence: CASSLGGEQFF. CDR3 nucleotides: TGTGCCAGCAGCCTCGGGGGGGAGCAGTTCTTC.

The chain has TRBV5-4 and TRBJ2-7; perhaps TRBD1 as D (6 bases). Per germline, CDR1 SGHNT and CDR2 YYREEE (reference sequence). This CDR3 region has 14 residues. Trimming stripped 0 bases from V and 6 bases from J, with 13 bases between. CDR3 protein: CASSLGQGSGEQYF. The CDR3 DNA sequence: TGTGCCAGCAGCTTGGGCCAGGGGTCAGGCGAGCAGTACTTC.

The V call is TRBV7-2, the J call TRBJ2-1; possibly TRBD2 for D (7 bases). The CDR3 length is 16 residues. V was cut by 4 bases and J by 1 base, with 14 bases left in between. Germline V gene lookup returns CDR1 SGHTA and CDR2 FQGNSA. The CDR3 reads CASSSEGGVSYNEQFF. The DNA of the CDR3 is TGTGCCAGCAGCTCGGAGGGGGGGGTTTCCTACAATGAGCAGTTCTTC.

This clone was seen once. The chain employs TRBV30 and TRBJ1-4, with 10 bases lining up with TRBD1. Germline CDR1 GTSNPN, CDR2 SVGIG (reference sequence). The J segment lost 0 bases and the V segment lost 7 bases, leaving 14 bases of the junction unmatched. The CDR3 extends over 18 amino acids. Written as DNA, the CDR3 is TGTGCCTCTCGATGGGGACAGGGGAGGGAAGCAACTAATGAAAAACTGTTTTTT. This translates into CASRWGQGREATNEKLFF.

The chain carries TRBV19 and TRBJ1-5, with TRBD1 matching 8 bases. Per the germline V gene, CDR1 is LNHDA and CDR2 is SQIVND (reference sequence). V lost 7 bases, J lost 7 bases, and 9 bases stayed unmatched. The CDR3 has 14 amino acids. The CDR3 nucleotides read TGTGCCAGTACCGAGACAGGGGTCGGCCAGCCCCAGCATTTT. Amino acid sequence: CASTETGVGQPQHF.

The chain employs TRBV30 and TRBJ1-1; 8 nucleotides agree with TRBD1. This CDR3 is 13 amino acids long. Germline loops: CDR1 GTSNPN, CDR2 SVGIG (reference sequence). With V trimmed by 4 bases and J by 4 bases, 5 bases remained unmatched. Here the CDR3 reads CAWTRGHATEAFF. In nucleotides, the CDR3 is TGTGCCTGGACCAGGGGGCACGCCACTGAAGCTTTCTTT.

The V gene is TRBV10-1, the J gene TRBJ2-3; no firm D call. The V end was cut by 3 bases, the J end by 8 bases, with 9 bases between. This CDR3 spans 12 amino acids. Per germline, CDR1 WNHNN and CDR2 SYGVQD (reference sequence). This CDR3 reads CASSDSDGTQYF. The CDR3 DNA sequence: TGCGCCAGCAGTGACAGCGATGGTACGCAGTATTTT.

This chain links TRBV10-3 with TRBJ2-5; 9 bases are a match to TRBD1. Trimming took 6 bases from V and 1 from J; bases not matched to a gene: 3. The length of the CDR3 is 14 residues. Germline lookup yields CDR1 ENHRY and CDR2 SYGVKD. CDR3 bases: TGTGCCATCAGAGGGACAGGGACCCAAGAGACCCAGTACTTC. Translated, it gives CAIRGTGTQETQYF.

The count of this clone is one. The V gene is TRBV30, the J gene TRBJ1-6; TRBD1 is a possible D gene (5 bases). Germline V lookup: CDR1 GTSNPN, CDR2 SVGIG (reference sequence). This CDR3 comprises 14 residues. V shed 7 bases and J shed 8 bases, with 18 bases lying between them. CDR3 in amino acids: CAFHRGGGDSPLHF. Written as DNA, the CDR3 is TGTGCCTTTCATCGGGGGGGTGGTGATTCACCCCTCCACTTT. Complete variable domain (other parts from reference TRBV30 and TRBJ1-6): SQTIHQWPATLVQPVGSPLSLECTVEGTSNPNLYWYRQAAGRGLQLLFYSVGIGQISSEVPQNLSASRPQDRQFILSSKKLLLSDSGFYLCAFHRGGGDSPLHFGNGTRLTVT.

This chain links TRBV27 with TRBJ1-1; D unresolved. This CDR3 is 15 amino acids long. V was clipped by 2 bases and J by 0 bases, with 10 bases between them. Per the germline V gene, CDR1 is MNHEY and CDR2 is SMNVEV (reference sequence). In nucleotides, the CDR3 is TGTGCCAGCAGTTTAGGTGCGGCCATGAACACTGAAGCTTTCTTT. This translates into CASSLGAAMNTEAFF.

V and J are TRBV6-5 and TRBJ2-2, with a possible D match to TRBD2 (6 bases). V shed 6 bases and J shed 6 bases, with 17 bases lying between them. The CDR3 extends over 15 amino acids. CDR1 is MNHEY, CDR2 SVGAGI, per germline. The CDR3 is CASRMGQGGSGELFF. The CDR3, as DNA: TGTGCCAGCAGGATGGGGCAGGGAGGATCCGGGGAGCTGTTTTTT.

This clone was detected only a few times. The chain recombines TRBV30 with TRBJ1-1, with unresolved D. The CDR3 has 11 residues. Trimming stripped 4 bases from V and 3 bases from J, with 6 bases between. Germline V CDR1 and CDR2: GTSNPN, SVGIG (reference sequence). CDR3: CAWTLHTEAFF. The CDR3 DNA follows: TGTGCCTGGACCCTCCACACTGAAGCTTTCTTT.

V is TRBV29-1 and J is TRBJ2-3; the D gene is possibly TRBD2 (6 bases). Germline loops: CDR1 SQVTM, CDR2 ANQGSEA. V lost 4 bases, J lost 1 base, and 9 bases lay in between. The CDR3 runs 13 residues. The CDR3 is CSVGRRGTDTQYF. In nucleotides, the CDR3 is TGCAGCGTTGGACGGAGGGGCACAGATACGCAGTATTTT.

The chain joins TRBV19 to TRBJ1-2; D is possibly TRBD1 (6 bases). Germline V gene sequence: CDR1 LNHDA, CDR2 SQIVND (reference sequence). There are 15 residues in the CDR3. V lost 11 bases to trimming and J lost 5 bases, with 24 bases between them. CDR3 sequence reads: CAATRLSQGIYGYTF. The CDR3 DNA reads TGTGCCGCGACGAGACTTTCCCAGGGGATTTATGGCTACACCTTC.

This chain joins TRBV18 and TRBJ1-1; D unresolved. The CDR3 loop spans 15 amino acids. Trimming cost V 6 bases and J 5 bases, with 19 bases left between them. Germline CDR1 reads KGHSH; CDR2 reads LQKENI. This CDR3 is CASSPRTLLETEAFF. In DNA, the CDR3 is TGTGCCAGCTCCCCCCGAACCCTACTGGAGACTGAAGCTTTCTTT.